The present entry profiles one T cell receptor (beta chain) with its context. Its antigen is unknown. Naive CD8+ T cells had a CD45RO-CCR7+CD27+CD95- phenotype. The CDR3 covers 17 residues. Germline values: CDR1 DFQATT, CDR2 SNEGSKA (reference sequence). These data originate in a study of CXCR3-negative and CXCR3-positive naive CD8 T cells. UMI labels and 5' RACE were used to prepare the TRB cDNA libraries. Using the 5' RACE reads, TCRdb records one entry per CDR3 protein without DNA. The sample yields roughly 55,000 distinct CDR3 sequences, of which the top ten take up around 0.58%. Notes on the study in general: The study found CXCR3 expression partially decreased after cryopreservation and ran most assays on fresh PBMCs. In CXCR3-positive naive cells, the TRB CDR3s were more hydrophobic than in CXCR3-negative naive cells. Memory CD8+ T cell repertoires were far less diverse than both naive subsets. Unlike memory cells, which differed, naive CXCR3-negative and CXCR3-positive cells had similar TRBV-TRBJ usage.

The source material was naive CXCR3+ CD8+ T cells from blood. The subset was: CD45RO-CCR7+CD27+CD95- naive CD8+ T cells expressing CXCR3 (TNR3+). The chain couples TRBV20-1 to TRBJ2-7. The TCR sequence derives from a human donor in good health. Some clones in this sample may be carry-over from other donors' samples. The CDR3 loop reads CSARDPLAPRSSYEQYF.